This note documents a single T cell receptor (beta chain) sequence. Its antigen is as yet unknown. CDR1 SNHLY and CDR2 FYNNEI come from the germline V gene. The V and J ends lost 5 bases and 7 bases respectively, with 14 bases between them. The CDR3 length is 13 residues. The sample's time point: week 11, during vaccination. One vaccine dose held 300 ug of mutant IDH1 20-mer peptide and came with topical imiquimod. The protocol was immunoSEQ multiplex PCR, while the TCRdb copy is restricted to in-frame clones and leaves out a portion. The repertoire holds tens of thousands of clones, with around 79% as singletons. The sample originates from a study of a mutant IDH1 vaccine in newly diagnosed glioma.

The origin of this receptor is a man aged 35-49 years with glioma. The sequences come from PBMCs, collected from a glioma patient whose treatment included an IDH1 peptide vaccine. The chain uses TRBV2 and TRBJ1-2; tentatively, D is TRBD1 (6 bases). In DNA form, the CDR3 reads TGTGCCAGCAGTCAAACAGGGATCGCTGGCTACACCTTC. Translating it yields CASSQTGIAGYTF.